This is a list of T cell receptor beta chains from one sample in a study of blood T cell repertoires in COVID-19. The protocol was immunoSEQ multiplex PCR, while the TCRdb copy is restricted to in-frame clones and leaves out a portion. The table shows 350,000 or so clones, with around 88% occurring only once. The sample consisted of peripheral blood. The source is a woman younger than 45 with COVID-19, enrolled during active disease. The CDR3 runs from the conserved cysteine through the conserved F or W. A D gene is named only where the DNA matches it firmly. Size tells how often a clone was seen (once, few, many) or the class of an expanded clone, and some rows leave it out.

size	V	J	D	CDR3	DNA
NA	TRBV11-2	TRBJ2-5	NA	CASSSLRDTQETQYF	TGTGCCAGCAGCTCACTCCGGGACACCCAAGAGACCCAGTACTTC
NA	TRBV2	TRBJ2-2	TRBD1	CASKGGRTGELFF	TGTGCCAGCAAAGGGGGCCGAACCGGGGAGCTGTTTTTT
once	TRBV7-9	TRBJ2-3	TRBD2	CASSFLASGGGDTQYF	TGTGCCAGCAGCTTCCTTGCCAGCGGGGGGGGAGATACGCAGTATTTT
NA	TRBV7-8	TRBJ2-3	TRBD2	CASSRPSGGTTDTQYF	TGTGCCAGCAGCCGACCTAGCGGGGGGACCACAGATACGCAGTATTTT
NA	TRBV7-8	TRBJ2-3	NA	CASSLARTIWTDTQYF	TGTGCCAGCAGCTTAGCCCGGACTATATGGACAGATACGCAGTATTTT
NA	TRBV7-9	TRBJ2-3	TRBD2	CASSLALAGGSRTQYF	TGTGCCAGCAGCTTAGCACTAGCGGGGGGCTCCAGGACGCAGTATTTT
NA	TRBV30	TRBJ1-6	TRBD1	CAWMDRGNSPLHF	TGTGCCTGGATGGACAGGGGAAATTCACCCCTCCACTTT
NA	TRBV30	TRBJ1-2	NA	CAWSHGGSGGYTF	TGTGCCTGGAGTCACGGGGGGTCAGGAGGCTACACCTTC
NA	TRBV28	TRBJ2-6	TRBD1	CASRTGAGANVLTF	TGTGCCAGCAGGACAGGGGCAGGGGCCAACGTCCTGACTTTC
NA	TRBV4-1	TRBJ1-6	TRBD1	CASSPRTGGGNSPLHF	TGCGCCAGCAGTCCTAGGACAGGGGGAGGTAATTCACCCCTCCACTTT
NA	TRBV25-1	TRBJ2-1	TRBD2	CASSATSGGGEQFF	TGTGCCAGCAGTGCGACTAGCGGGGGGGGTGAGCAGTTCTTC
NA	TRBV5-6	TRBJ2-7	TRBD1	CASSWTGGGEQYF	TGTGCCAGCAGCTGGACAGGAGGTGGCGAGCAGTACTTC
NA	TRBV2	TRBJ1-1	NA	CASLGAGTEAFF	TGTGCCAGTTTGGGGGCTGGCACTGAAGCTTTCTTT
NA	TRBV18	TRBJ2-5	TRBD2	CASTGLAGGAETQYF	TGTGCCAGCACCGGACTAGCGGGGGGGGCAGAGACCCAGTACTTC
NA	TRBV30	TRBJ1-2	NA	CAWSVAVNYGYTF	TGTGCCTGGAGTGTAGCGGTTAACTATGGCTACACCTTC
NA	TRBV19	TRBJ2-2	NA	CASSISLVLTGELFF	TGTGCCAGTAGTATCTCTCTAGTACTCACCGGGGAGCTGTTTTTT
NA	TRBV4-2	TRBJ2-2	TRBD2	CASSQLTSGGAPNTGELFF	TGTGCCAGCAGCCAATTGACTAGCGGGGGGGCACCCAACACCGGGGAGCTGTTTTTT
NA	TRBV2	TRBJ1-5	NA	CASSESGRGNQPQHF	TGTGCCAGCAGTGAATCAGGGAGGGGAAATCAGCCCCAGCATTTT
NA	TRBV2	TRBJ1-1	NA	CASSKRGAFF	TGTGCCAGCAGTAAACGGGGAGCTTTCTTT
once	TRBV2	TRBJ2-1	TRBD1	CASSESIGQGERFF	TGTGCCAGCAGTGAATCGATAGGACAGGGTGAGAGGTTCTTC
NA	TRBV6-2/TRBV6-3	TRBJ2-3	TRBD2	CASSHIGLAGTTDTQYF	TGTGCCAGCAGTCATATTGGACTAGCGGGTACTACAGATACGCAGTATTTT
NA	TRBV5-1	TRBJ2-1	TRBD1	CASSIWTGGRSNEQFF	TGCGCCAGCAGCATCTGGACAGGGGGCAGGTCCAATGAGCAGTTCTTC
NA	TRBV6-6	TRBJ2-6	NA	CASSSGYSGANVLTF	TGTGCCAGCAGTTCGGGATACTCTGGGGCCAACGTCCTGACTTTC
NA	TRBV25-1	TRBJ1-5	NA	CANADSLYSNQPQHF	TGTGCCAACGCGGACAGCCTCTATAGCAATCAGCCCCAGCATTTT
NA	TRBV4-1	TRBJ2-7	NA	CASSPTTLSRANEQYF	TGCGCCAGCAGCCCCACAACGCTATCCAGGGCCAACGAGCAGTACTTC
NA	TRBV4-1	TRBJ1-1	TRBD1	CASSHETGEAFF	TGCGCCAGCAGCCACGAGACAGGGGAAGCTTTCTTT
NA	TRBV6-1	TRBJ1-5	NA	CASSDYSNQPQHF	TGTGCCAGCAGTGATTATAGCAATCAGCCCCAGCATTTT
NA	TRBV28	TRBJ1-1	NA	CASSSFTGFPEAFF	TGTGCCAGCAGTTCCTTTACAGGGTTCCCTGAAGCTTTCTTT
NA	TRBV5-5	TRBJ1-2	NA	CASSLDRDGYTF	TGTGCCAGCAGCTTGGATAGAGATGGCTACACCTTC
NA	TRBV19	TRBJ1-1	NA	CASSTGPEAFF	TGTGCCAGTAGCACAGGGCCTGAAGCTTTCTTT
NA	TRBV5-1	TRBJ2-1	TRBD2	CASSLRSSGGRDEQFF	TGCGCCAGCAGCTTGAGATCCAGCGGGGGAAGGGATGAGCAGTTCTTC
NA	TRBV27	TRBJ1-5	NA	CASRSRTDSNQPQHF	TGTGCCAGCAGATCTAGGACAGATAGCAATCAGCCCCAGCATTTT
NA	TRBV6-4	TRBJ2-3	NA	CASSNGGSADTQYF	TGTGCCAGCAGTAACGGGGGAAGTGCAGATACGCAGTATTTT
NA	TRBV6-1	TRBJ2-1	NA	CASSVRQYNEQFF	TGTGCCAGCAGTGTCCGTCAGTACAATGAGCAGTTCTTC
NA	TRBV7-8	TRBJ2-3	TRBD2	CASTSGGDSTDTQYF	TGTGCCAGCACCTCTGGGGGGGACAGCACAGATACGCAGTATTTT
few	TRBV27	TRBJ1-5	NA	CASSLTGWQPQHF	TGTGCCAGCAGTTTAACAGGGTGGCAGCCCCAGCATTTT
NA	TRBV5-1	TRBJ2-1	NA	CASSLSHEQFF	TGCGCCAGCAGCCTTTCTCATGAGCAGTTCTTC
NA	TRBV5-6	TRBJ1-1	NA	CASSLEQEPAAFF	TGTGCCAGCAGCTTGGAACAGGAACCTGCTGCTTTCTTT
once	TRBV19	TRBJ1-2	NA	CASSRQGGTRYGYTF	TGTGCCAGTAGTAGACAAGGAGGGACCCGCTATGGCTACACCTTC
NA	TRBV5-1	TRBJ2-1	TRBD2	CASSLEGTSVNEQFF	TGCGCCAGCAGCTTGGAAGGGACTAGCGTCAATGAGCAGTTCTTC
NA	TRBV6-5	TRBJ1-6	TRBD1	CASSRDRTRPLHF	TGTGCCAGCAGCCGGGACAGAACTCGGCCCCTCCACTTT
NA	TRBV12-3/TRBV12-4	TRBJ1-1	NA	CASSLSGDTEAFF	TGTGCCAGCAGTTTGTCAGGGGACACTGAAGCTTTCTTT
NA	TRBV11-3	TRBJ1-1	NA	CASSLGRGVATEAFF	TGTGCCAGCAGCTTGGGCAGGGGAGTGGCCACTGAAGCTTTCTTT
NA	TRBV28	TRBJ2-1	TRBD2	CAAGNYNEQFF	TGTGCAGCGGGAAACTACAATGAGCAGTTCTTC
NA	TRBV27	TRBJ2-3	NA	CASSLSAGLRDTQYF	TGTGCCAGCAGTTTATCGGCCGGACTGAGGGATACGCAGTATTTT
once	TRBV11-3	TRBJ1-3	NA	CASTYSTAGGTIYF	TGTGCCAGCACCTACTCGACAGCCGGCGGCACCATATATTTT
NA	TRBV15	TRBJ1-4	NA	CATSRAPGRVEKLFF	TGTGCCACCAGCAGAGCCCCAGGGCGTGTGGAAAAACTGTTTTTT
NA	TRBV28	TRBJ2-4	TRBD2	CASRDYLGGNIQYF	TGTGCCAGCCGGGACTATCTTGGCGGGAACATTCAGTACTTC
few	TRBV27	TRBJ1-6	NA	CASGLTWSRSPLHF	TGTGCCAGCGGTCTTACCTGGTCGCGATCACCCCTCCACTTT